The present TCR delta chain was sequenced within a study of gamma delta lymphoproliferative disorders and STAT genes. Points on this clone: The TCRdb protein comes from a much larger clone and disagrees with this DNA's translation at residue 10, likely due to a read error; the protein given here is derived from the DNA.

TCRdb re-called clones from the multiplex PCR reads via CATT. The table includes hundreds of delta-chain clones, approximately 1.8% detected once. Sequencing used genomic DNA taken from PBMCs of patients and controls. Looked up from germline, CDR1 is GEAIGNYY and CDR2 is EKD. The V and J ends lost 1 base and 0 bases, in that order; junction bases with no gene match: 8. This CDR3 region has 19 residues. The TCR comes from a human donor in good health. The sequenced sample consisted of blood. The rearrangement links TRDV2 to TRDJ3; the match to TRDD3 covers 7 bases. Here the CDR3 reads CACDTAGGVNSWDTRQMFF. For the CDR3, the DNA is TGTGCCTGTGACACGGCTGGGGGTGTGAACTCCTGGGACACCCGACAGATGTTTTTC.